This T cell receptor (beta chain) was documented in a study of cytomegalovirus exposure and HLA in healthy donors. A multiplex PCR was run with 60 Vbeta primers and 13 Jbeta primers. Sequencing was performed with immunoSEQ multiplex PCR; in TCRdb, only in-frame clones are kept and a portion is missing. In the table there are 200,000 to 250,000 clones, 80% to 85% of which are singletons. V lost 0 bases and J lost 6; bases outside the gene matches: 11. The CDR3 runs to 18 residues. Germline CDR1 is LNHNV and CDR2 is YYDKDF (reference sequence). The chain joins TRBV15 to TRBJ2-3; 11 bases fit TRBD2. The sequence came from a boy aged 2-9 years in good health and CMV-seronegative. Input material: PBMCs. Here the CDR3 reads CATSRERYNSGGADTQYF. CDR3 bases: TGTGCCACCAGCAGAGAACGTTATAATAGCGGGGGGGCCGATACGCAGTATTTT.